This paragraph reports one TCR beta chain. Its antigen is currently unknown. Through a sample-barcoded 5' primer and a J-beta primer mix, a second PCR was run for roughly 6 to 11 cycles. Each cDNA molecule received a tag from a template-switch adaptor that had 12 random nucleotides. Via MiXCR, TCRdb re-called the 5' RACE reads, giving one row per CDR3 protein. The sample carries about 1.8 million distinct CDR3 sequences, 40% to 55% recorded once. The germline V and J ends were trimmed by 7 bases and 1 base, with 18 bases remaining between them. CDR1 is DFQATT, CDR2 SNEGSKA, per germline (reference sequence). This CDR3 contains 15 residues. This sample was included in a study of blood T cells in healthy people across ages. Study-wide results and caveats: CMV status of donors was unknown, possibly confounding expanded clonotype changes. While age rose, TCR beta diversity per million T cells dropped in a roughly linear way.

Sequenced material: blood. This clonotype was obtained from a woman between 40 and 50 years old in good health. This sequence joins TRBV20-1 and TRBJ2-3, with D maybe TRBD2 (6 bases). DNA of the CDR3: TGCAGTGGTCTGGGACTCGGCCACGGCACAGATACGCAGTATTTT. Its translation is CSGLGLGHGTDTQYF.